The entry that follows covers one TCR beta chain sequence. Study processing details: Estimated nucleated cell counts came from reference gene primer amplification. Only in-frame clones appear in the TCRdb table, and some are missing; sequencing was by immunoSEQ multiplex PCR. That table furnishes V, J and clone size, whereas the DNA furnished D and trimming. The sample includes 75,000 to 100,000 clones, around four fifths of them seen just once. This specimen comes from a study of blood T cell repertoires in COVID-19. Turning to the study itself: Samples came from the United States, Italy and Spain, spanning acute and convalescent COVID-19. PBMCs, B-cell-depleted T cells, or T cells provided the cDNA or gDNA that made up the material.

Unmatched junction bases numbered 4, after V lost 4 bases and J lost 4 bases. CDR1 KGHSH and CDR2 LQKENI come from the germline V gene. This CDR3 comprises 14 residues. The sample consisted of peripheral blood. J is TRBJ1-1 and V is TRBV18, with 9 bases that match TRBD1. This TCR was recovered from a human donor in a cohort sampled during active COVID-19. CDR3 sequence (DNA): TGTGCCAGCTCACGGACAGGGGTCAGCACTGAAGCTTTCTTT. Residues: CASSRTGVSTEAFF.